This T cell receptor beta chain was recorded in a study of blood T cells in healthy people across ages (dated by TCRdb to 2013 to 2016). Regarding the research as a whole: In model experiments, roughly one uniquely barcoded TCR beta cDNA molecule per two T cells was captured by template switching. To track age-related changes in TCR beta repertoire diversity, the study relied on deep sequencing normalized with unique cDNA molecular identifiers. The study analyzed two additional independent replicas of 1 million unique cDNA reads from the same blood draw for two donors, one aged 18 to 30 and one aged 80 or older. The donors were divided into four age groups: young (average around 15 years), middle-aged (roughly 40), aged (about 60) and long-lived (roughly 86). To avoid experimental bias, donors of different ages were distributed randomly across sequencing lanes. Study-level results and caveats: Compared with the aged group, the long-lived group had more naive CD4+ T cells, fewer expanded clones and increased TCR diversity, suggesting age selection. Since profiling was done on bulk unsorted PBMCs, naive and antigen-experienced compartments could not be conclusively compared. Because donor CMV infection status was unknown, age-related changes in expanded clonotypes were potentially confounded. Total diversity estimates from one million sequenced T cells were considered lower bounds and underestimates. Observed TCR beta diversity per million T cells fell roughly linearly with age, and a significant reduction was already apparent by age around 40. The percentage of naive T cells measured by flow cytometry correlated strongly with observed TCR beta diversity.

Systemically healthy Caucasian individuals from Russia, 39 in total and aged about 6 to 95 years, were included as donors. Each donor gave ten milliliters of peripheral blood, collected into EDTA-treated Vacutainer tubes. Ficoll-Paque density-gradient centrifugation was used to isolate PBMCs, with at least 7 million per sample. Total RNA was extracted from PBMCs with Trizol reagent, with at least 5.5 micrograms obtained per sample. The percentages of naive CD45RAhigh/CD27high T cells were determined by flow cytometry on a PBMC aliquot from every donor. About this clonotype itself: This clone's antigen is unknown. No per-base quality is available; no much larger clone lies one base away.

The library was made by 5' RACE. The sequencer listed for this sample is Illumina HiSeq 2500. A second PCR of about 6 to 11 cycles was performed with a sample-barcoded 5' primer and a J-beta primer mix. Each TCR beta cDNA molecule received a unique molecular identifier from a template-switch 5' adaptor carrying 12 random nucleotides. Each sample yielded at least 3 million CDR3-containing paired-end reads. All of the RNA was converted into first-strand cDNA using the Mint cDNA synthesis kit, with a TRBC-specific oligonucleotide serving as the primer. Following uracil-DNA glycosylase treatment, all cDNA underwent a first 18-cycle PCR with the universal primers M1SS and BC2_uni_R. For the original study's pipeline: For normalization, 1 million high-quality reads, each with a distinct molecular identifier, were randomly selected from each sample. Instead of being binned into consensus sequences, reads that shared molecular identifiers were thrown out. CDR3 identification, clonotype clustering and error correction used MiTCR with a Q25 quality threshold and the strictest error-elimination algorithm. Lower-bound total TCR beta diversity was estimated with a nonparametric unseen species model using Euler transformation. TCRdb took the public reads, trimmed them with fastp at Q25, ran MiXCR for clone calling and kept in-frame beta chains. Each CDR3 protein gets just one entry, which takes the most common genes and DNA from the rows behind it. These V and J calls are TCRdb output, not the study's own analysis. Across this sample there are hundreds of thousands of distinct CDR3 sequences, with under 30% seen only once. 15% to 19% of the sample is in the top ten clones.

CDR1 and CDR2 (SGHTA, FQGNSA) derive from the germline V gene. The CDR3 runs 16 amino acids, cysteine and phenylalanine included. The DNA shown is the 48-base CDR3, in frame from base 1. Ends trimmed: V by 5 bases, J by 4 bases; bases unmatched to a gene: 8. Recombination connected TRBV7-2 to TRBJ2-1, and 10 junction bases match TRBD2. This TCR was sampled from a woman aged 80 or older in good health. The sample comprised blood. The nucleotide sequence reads TGTGCCAGCAGCCGGCAAGCGGGAGGGGGTTACAATGAGCAGTTCTTC. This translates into CASSRQAGGGYNEQFF.